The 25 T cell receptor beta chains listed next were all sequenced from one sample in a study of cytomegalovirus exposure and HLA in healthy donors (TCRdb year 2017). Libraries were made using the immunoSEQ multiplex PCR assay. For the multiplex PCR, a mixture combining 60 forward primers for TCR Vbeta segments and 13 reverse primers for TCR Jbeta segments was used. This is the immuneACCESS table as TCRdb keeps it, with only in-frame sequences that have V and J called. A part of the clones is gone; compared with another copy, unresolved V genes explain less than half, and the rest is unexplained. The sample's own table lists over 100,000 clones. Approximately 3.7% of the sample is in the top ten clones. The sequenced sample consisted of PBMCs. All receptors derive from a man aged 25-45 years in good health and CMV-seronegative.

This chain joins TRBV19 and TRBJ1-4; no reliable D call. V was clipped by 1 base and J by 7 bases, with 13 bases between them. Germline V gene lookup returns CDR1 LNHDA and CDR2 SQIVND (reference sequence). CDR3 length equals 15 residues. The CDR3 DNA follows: TGTGCCAGTAGTATAGCCCCCGGGTTTGGTGAAAAACTGTTTTTT. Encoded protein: CASSIAPGFGEKLFF.

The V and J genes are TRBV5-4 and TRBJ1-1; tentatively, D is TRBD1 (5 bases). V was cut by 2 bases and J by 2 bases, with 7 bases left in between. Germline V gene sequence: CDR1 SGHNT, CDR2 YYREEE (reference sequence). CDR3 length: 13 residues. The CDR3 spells CASSFTGNTEAFF. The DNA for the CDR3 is TGTGCCAGCAGCTTCACAGGTAACACTGAAGCTTTCTTT.

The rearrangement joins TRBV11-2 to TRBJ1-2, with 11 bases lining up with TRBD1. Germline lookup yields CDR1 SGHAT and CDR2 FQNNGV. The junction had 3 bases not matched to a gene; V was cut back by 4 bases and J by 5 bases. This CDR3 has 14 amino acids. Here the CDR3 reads CASSWTGGAYGYTF. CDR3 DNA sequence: TGTGCCAGCAGCTGGACAGGGGGCGCTTATGGCTACACCTTC. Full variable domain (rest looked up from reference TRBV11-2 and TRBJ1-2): EAGVAQSPRYKIIEKRQSVAFWCNPISGHATLYWYQQILGQGPKLLIQFQNNGVVDDSQLPKDRFSAERLKGVDSTLKIQPAKLEDSAVYLCASSWTGGAYGYTFGSGTRLTVV.

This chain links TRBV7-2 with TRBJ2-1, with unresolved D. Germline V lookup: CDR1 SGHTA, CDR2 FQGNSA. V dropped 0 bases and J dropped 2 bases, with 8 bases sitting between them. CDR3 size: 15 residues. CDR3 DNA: TGTGCCAGCAGCTTAGCGCTCAGCGCCTACAATGAGCAGTTCTTC. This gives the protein CASSLALSAYNEQFF.

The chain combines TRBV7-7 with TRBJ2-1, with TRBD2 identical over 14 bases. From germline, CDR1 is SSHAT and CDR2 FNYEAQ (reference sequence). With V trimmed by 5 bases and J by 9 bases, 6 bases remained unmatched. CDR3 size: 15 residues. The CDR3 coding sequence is TGTGCCAGCAGCCTCTCGGGACTAGCGGGGGTTGAGCAGTTCTTC. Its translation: CASSLSGLAGVEQFF.

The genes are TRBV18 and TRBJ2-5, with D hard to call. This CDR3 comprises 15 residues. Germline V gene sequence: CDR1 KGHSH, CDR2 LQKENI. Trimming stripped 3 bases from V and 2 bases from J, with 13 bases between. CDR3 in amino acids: CASSPLPTAQETQYF. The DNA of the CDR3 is TGTGCCAGCTCACCCCTCCCCACAGCACAAGAGACCCAGTACTTC.

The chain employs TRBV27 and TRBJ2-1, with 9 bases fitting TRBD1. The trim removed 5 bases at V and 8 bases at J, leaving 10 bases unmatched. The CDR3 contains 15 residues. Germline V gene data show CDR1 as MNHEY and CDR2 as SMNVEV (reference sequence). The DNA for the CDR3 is TGTGCCAGCAGTGCCACAGGGGGCGGTGGCGATGAGCAGTTCTTC. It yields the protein CASSATGGGGDEQFF.

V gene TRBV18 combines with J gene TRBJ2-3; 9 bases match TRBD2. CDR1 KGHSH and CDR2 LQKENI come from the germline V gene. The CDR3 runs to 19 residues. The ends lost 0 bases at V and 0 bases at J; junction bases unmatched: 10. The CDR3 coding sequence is TGTGCCAGCTCACCACCGGTATTTAGCGGGGGAGCTAGCACAGATACGCAGTATTTT. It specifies CASSPPVFSGGASTDTQYF.

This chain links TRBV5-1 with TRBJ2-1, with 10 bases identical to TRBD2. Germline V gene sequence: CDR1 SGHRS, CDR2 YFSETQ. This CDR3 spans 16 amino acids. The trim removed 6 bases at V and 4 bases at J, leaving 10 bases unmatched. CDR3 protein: CASMMPGSGGYNEQFF. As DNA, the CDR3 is TGCGCCAGCATGATGCCGGGTAGCGGGGGGTACAATGAGCAGTTCTTC.

In DNA form, the CDR3 reads TGTGCCAGCAGCTTAACAGGAAAGAACACTGAAGCTTTCTTT. Translated: CASSLTGKNTEAFF. The chain has TRBV7-9 and TRBJ1-1, with a tentative D call TRBD1 (5 bases). The ends were cut back, 2 bases at V and 1 base at J, with 8 bases in the middle. This CDR3 region has 14 residues. CDR1 SEHNR and CDR2 FQNEAQ come from the germline V gene (reference sequence).

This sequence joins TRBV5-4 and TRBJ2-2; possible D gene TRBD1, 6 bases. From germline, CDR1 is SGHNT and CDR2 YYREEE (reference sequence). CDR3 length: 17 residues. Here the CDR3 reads CATSSATGTRNTGELFF. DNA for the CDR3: TGTGCGACCAGCTCGGCCACAGGGACCAGGAACACCGGGGAGCTGTTTTTT.

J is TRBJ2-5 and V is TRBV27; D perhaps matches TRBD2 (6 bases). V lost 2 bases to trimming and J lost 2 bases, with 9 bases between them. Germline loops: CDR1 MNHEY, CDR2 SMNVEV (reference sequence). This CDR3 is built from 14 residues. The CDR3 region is CASSLGGLQETQYF. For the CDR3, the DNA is TGTGCCAGCAGTTTAGGGGGACTTCAAGAGACCCAGTACTTC.

The CDR3 nucleotides read TGCGCCAGCAGTGAGTCGACCAAGGGGGCGAGGACCCAGTACTTC. Protein product: CASSESTKGARTQYF. This chain joins TRBV10-2 and TRBJ2-5; 7 nucleotides match TRBD1. Germline trimming cut 0 bases from V and 7 bases from J; bases unmatched to any gene: 8. The CDR3 covers 15 residues. Germline values: CDR1 WSHSY, CDR2 SAAADI.

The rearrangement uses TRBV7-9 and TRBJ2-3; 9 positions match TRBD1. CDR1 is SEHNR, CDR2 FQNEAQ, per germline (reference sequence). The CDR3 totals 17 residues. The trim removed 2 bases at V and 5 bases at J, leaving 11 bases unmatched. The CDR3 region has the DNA TGTGCCAGCAGCTTACCTAAAACAGGGGGCTTGATAGATACGCAGTATTTT. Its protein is CASSLPKTGGLIDTQYF.

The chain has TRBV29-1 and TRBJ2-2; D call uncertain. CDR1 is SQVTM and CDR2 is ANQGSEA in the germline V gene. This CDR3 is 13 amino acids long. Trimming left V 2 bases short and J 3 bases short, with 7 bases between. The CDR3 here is CSVEQAYTGELFF. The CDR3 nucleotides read TGCAGCGTTGAACAGGCTTACACCGGGGAGCTGTTTTTT.

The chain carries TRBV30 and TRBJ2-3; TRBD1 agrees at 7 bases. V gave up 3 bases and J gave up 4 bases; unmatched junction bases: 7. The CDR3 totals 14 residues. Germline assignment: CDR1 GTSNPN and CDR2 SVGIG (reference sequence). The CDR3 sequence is CAWRTGNGADTQYF. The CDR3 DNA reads TGTGCCTGGAGGACAGGGAATGGGGCAGATACGCAGTATTTT.

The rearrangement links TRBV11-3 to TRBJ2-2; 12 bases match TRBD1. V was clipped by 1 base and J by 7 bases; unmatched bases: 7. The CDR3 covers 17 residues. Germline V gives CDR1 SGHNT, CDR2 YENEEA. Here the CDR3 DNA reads TGTGCCAGCAGCTTAGTCGCCGGGACAGGGGGCGTCGGGGAGCTGTTTTTT. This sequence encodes CASSLVAGTGGVGELFF.

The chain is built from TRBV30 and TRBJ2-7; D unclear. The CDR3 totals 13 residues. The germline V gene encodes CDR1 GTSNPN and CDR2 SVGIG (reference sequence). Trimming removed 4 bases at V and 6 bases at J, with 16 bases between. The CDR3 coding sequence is TGTGCCTGGACTCGGTCTCCCCCGGGCGAGCAGTACTTC. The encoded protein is CAWTRSPPGEQYF.

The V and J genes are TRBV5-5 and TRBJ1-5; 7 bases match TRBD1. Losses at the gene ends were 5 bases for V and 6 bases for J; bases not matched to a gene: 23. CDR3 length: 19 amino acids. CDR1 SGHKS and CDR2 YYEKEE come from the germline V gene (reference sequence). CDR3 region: CASRLRYAFGTEIAQPQHF. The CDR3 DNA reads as TGTGCCAGCAGGCTTCGGTACGCGTTCGGGACAGAAATAGCTCAGCCCCAGCATTTT.

CDR3 bases: TGTGCCAGCAGTTCCCGACCCGGGGCACGAAAAGGAAGGGGGAATTCACCCCTCCACTTT. Its protein product is CASSSRPGARKGRGNSPLHF. This chain connects TRBV27 to TRBJ1-6; TRBD1 is a possible D gene (6 bases). Trimming shortened V by 4 bases and J by 7 bases, and 29 bases separated the two germline ends. Germline CDR1 is MNHEY and CDR2 is SMNVEV (reference sequence). The length of the CDR3 is 20 residues.

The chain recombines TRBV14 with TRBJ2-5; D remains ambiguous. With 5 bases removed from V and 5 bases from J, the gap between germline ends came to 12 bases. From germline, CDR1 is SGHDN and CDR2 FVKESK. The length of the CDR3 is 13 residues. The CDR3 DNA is TGTGCCAGCAGCTCACAATTAAAGGAGACCCAGTACTTC. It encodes CASSSQLKETQYF.

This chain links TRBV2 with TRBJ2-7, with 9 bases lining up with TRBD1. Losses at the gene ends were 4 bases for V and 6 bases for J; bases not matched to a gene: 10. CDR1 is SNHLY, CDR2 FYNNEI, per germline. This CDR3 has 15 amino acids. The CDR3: CASSGGTGLNLEQYF. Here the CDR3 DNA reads TGTGCCAGCAGTGGGGGGACAGGGTTGAATCTCGAGCAGTACTTC.

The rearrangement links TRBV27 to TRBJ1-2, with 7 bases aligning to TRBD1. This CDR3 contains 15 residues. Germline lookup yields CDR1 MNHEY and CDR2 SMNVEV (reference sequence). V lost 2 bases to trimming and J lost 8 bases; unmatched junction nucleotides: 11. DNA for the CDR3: TGTGCCAGCAGTTTAAGGGACAGACCATTGTGGGGCTACACCTTC. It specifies CASSLRDRPLWGYTF.

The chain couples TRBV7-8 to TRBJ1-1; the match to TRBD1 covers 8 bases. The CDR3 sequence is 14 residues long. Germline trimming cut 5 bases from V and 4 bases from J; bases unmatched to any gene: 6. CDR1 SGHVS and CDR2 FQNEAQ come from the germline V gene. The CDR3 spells CASSILRGPTEAFF. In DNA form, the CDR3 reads TGTGCCAGCAGCATACTCAGGGGGCCCACTGAAGCTTTCTTT.

DNA for the CDR3: TGTGCCAGTAGTATAGCGGGACAGGGGAGCACTGAAGCTTTCTTT. It is translated as CASSIAGQGSTEAFF. The chain employs TRBV19 and TRBJ1-1, with TRBD1 matching 10 bases. Trimming at V came to 1 base and at J to 4 bases, leaving 3 bases not matched to a gene. Germline V gene data show CDR1 as LNHDA and CDR2 as SQIVND (reference sequence). The CDR3 runs 15 residues. Full variable domain (rest looked up from reference TRBV19 and TRBJ1-1): DGGITQSPKYLFRKEGQNVTLSCEQNLNHDAMYWYRQDPGQGLRLIYYSQIVNDFQKGDIAEGYSVSREKKESFPLTVTSAQKNPTAFYLCASSIAGQGSTEAFFGQGTRLTVV.